This T cell receptor beta chain was profiled in a study of T-cell reconstitution after alpha-beta-depleted transplantation in children. Notes on this clonotype: Its target is not known.

TCRbeta library construction was performed incorporating unique molecular identifiers. TCRdb fed the PCR reads into MiXCR, producing one record per CDR3 protein. The data show some 140,000 distinct CDR3 sequences, about 9.6% seen once. Germline V CDR1 and CDR2: SGHTA, FQGNSA. This CDR3 comprises 15 residues. V dropped 5 bases and J dropped 10; count of bases not matched to a gene: 9. General study findings and limits: Several hundred expanded graft clones reportedly gave rise to the alpha-beta T cells present about two months after transplant. Surviving recipient cells, namely T cells and thymic progenitors, were the source of high day-60 TCRbeta diversity in some patients. T-cell numbers and diversity one year post-transplant derived largely from freshly generated T cells.

This clonotype originated in a girl under three years old who had a stem cell transplant for combined immunodeficiency, so the T cells may come from the graft donor. Here the sequenced sample was PBMCs, mostly from graft donor cells, taken 180 days after TCRalphabeta/CD19-depleted stem cell transplant. The chain combines TRBV7-2 with TRBJ1-6; 9 bases map to TRBD1. The CDR3, as DNA: TGTGCCAGCAGCCTAACCGGGACAGGGAACTCACCCCTCCACTTT. This gives the protein CASSLTGTGNSPLHF. Looking up the rest from reference TRBV7-2 and TRBJ1-6 gives the full variable domain: GAGVSQSPSNKVTEKGKDVELRCDPISGHTALYWYRQSLGQGLEFLIYFQGNSAPDKSGLPSDRFSAERTGGSVSTLTIQRTQQEDSAVYLCASSLTGTGNSPLHFGNGTRLTVT.